Listed below are T cell receptor beta chains from one sample, sequenced in a study of T cell responses to AZD1222 COVID-19 vaccine. Produced via immunoSEQ multiplex PCR; TCRdb's table is partial and in-frame only. The repertoire consists of some 120,000 clones, with 88% occurring once and the leading ten covering more than 5.5%. This sample comprised peripheral blood, obtained 28 days after the second AZD1222 dose. All receptors derive from an adult who received the AZD1222 COVID-19 vaccine. The CDR3 runs from the conserved cysteine through the conserved F or W. The D gene is left open where the match is weak. Not all rows give a size; the values are once, few, many and, for expanded clones, a class.

>TRBJ2-2|13|TRBV11-1|-|-
CASSLEGTGELFF
TGTGCCAGCAGCTTAGAGGGCACCGGGGAGCTGTTTTTT
>TRBJ2-7|13|TRBV7-9|-|TRBD2
CASSSQRGGEQYF
TGTGCCAGCAGCTCCCAGCGGGGGGGCGAGCAGTACTTC
>TRBJ2-3|15|TRBV6-4|once|TRBD1
CASRRQGGFTDTQYF
TGTGCCAGCAGGAGACAGGGGGGTTTCACAGATACGCAGTATTTT
>TRBJ1-1|13|TRBV7-6|-|-
CASSTQEGRGAFF
TGTGCCAGCAGCACGCAGGAGGGGCGGGGGGCTTTCTTT
>TRBJ1-1|15|TRBV3-1/TRBV3-2|-|-
CASSQDGVWAPEAFF
TGTGCCAGCAGCCAAGATGGGGTATGGGCCCCTGAAGCTTTCTTT
>TRBJ1-6|13|TRBV30|-|TRBD1
CAWSGQGYSPLHF
TGTGCCTGGAGTGGACAGGGCTATTCACCCCTCCACTTT
>TRBJ1-1|13|TRBV6-5|-|-
CASRPGQSGEAFF
TGTGCCAGCAGACCAGGACAAAGTGGTGAAGCTTTCTTT
>TRBJ2-2|16|TRBV11-2|-|-
CASRPPKGANTGELFF
TGTGCCAGCCGACCTCCAAAGGGAGCGAACACCGGGGAGCTGTTTTTT
>TRBJ1-3|12|TRBV7-8|-|-
CASSLAAGHIYF
TGTGCCAGCAGCTTAGCGGCAGGGCACATATATTTT
>TRBJ1-2|14|TRBV28|-|-
CASSLGGLWDGYTF
TGTGCCAGCAGTCTCGGGGGGCTTTGGGATGGCTACACCTTC
>TRBJ2-2|15|TRBV7-9|-|-
CASSLPLRGAGELFF
TGTGCCAGCAGCCTACCCTTGAGGGGGGCCGGGGAGCTGTTTTTT
>TRBJ2-7|12|TRBV28|-|-
CASRKTGYEQYF
TGTGCCAGCAGAAAGACAGGCTACGAGCAGTACTTC
>TRBJ2-1|15|TRBV9|-|-
CASSPNSEILNEQFF
TGTGCCAGCAGCCCAAACAGCGAGATTCTCAATGAGCAGTTCTTC
>TRBJ1-6|14|TRBV6-2/TRBV6-3|-|TRBD1
CASSSWTGGSPLHF
TGTGCCAGCAGTTCCTGGACAGGGGGCTCACCCCTCCACTTT
>TRBJ1-2|14|TRBV29-1|-|-
CSVAPKTINYGYTF
TGCAGCGTTGCCCCAAAGACCATAAACTATGGCTACACCTTC
>TRBJ1-5|18|TRBV30|-|-
CAWSSGTEPFLSNQPQHF
TGTGCCTGGAGTTCCGGGACCGAGCCATTTCTCAGCAATCAGCCCCAGCATTTT
>TRBJ2-1|13|TRBV7-2|-|-
CASSWKAGNEQFF
TGTGCCAGCAGCTGGAAGGCCGGGAATGAGCAGTTCTTC
>TRBJ2-2|15|TRBV5-6|-|-
CASSFGQGWSGELFF
TGTGCCAGCAGCTTCGGGCAGGGATGGAGCGGGGAGCTGTTTTTT
>TRBJ1-5|14|TRBV7-2|-|-
CASSLGGVEQPQHF
TGTGCCAGCAGCTTGGGAGGGGTCGAACAGCCCCAGCATTTT
>TRBJ2-7|14|TRBV6-5|-|-
CASPTRRGLYEQYF
TGTGCCAGCCCTACCAGGAGGGGTTTGTACGAGCAGTACTTC
>TRBJ2-3|18|TRBV27|-|-
CASSLYTSGGYGTDTQYF
TGTGCCAGCAGTTTATACACCTCCGGAGGGTATGGCACAGATACGCAGTATTTT
>TRBJ1-1|13|TRBV3-1/TRBV3-2|-|-
CASSQYEGIEAFF
TGTGCCAGCAGCCAATATGAGGGGATTGAAGCTTTCTTT
>TRBJ1-1|15|TRBV10-3|-|TRBD1
CAISERTGTNTEAFF
TGTGCCATCAGTGAGAGGACAGGGACGAACACTGAAGCTTTCTTT
>TRBJ1-5|15|TRBV6-2/TRBV6-3|-|-
CASSYSGGGSQPQHF
TGTGCCAGCAGTTACTCTGGGGGCGGCAGTCAGCCCCAGCATTTT
>TRBJ2-5|11|TRBV20-1|-|-
CSARTGETQYF
TGCAGTGCTAGAACAGGAGAGACCCAGTACTTC
>TRBJ1-2|14|TRBV6-5|-|-
CASNIEGFGYGYTF
TGTGCCAGCAACATCGAGGGGTTTGGCTATGGCTACACCTTC
>TRBJ1-5|15|TRBV6-1|many|-
CASSELTGSNQPQHF
TGTGCCAGCAGTGAACTGACGGGTAGCAATCAGCCCCAGCATTTT
>TRBJ2-1|16|TRBV2|once|TRBD2
CASSAPAGGSYNEQFF
TGTGCCAGCAGTGCTCCAGCGGGAGGCTCCTACAATGAGCAGTTCTTC
>TRBJ1-4|14|TRBV28|-|-
CASSQTGLGEKLFF
TGTGCCAGCAGCCAGACAGGACTGGGGGAAAAACTGTTTTTT
>TRBJ2-7|14|TRBV5-4|-|-
CASSLRATHYEQYF
TGTGCCAGCAGCTTGCGGGCTACTCACTACGAGCAGTACTTC
>TRBJ2-7|15|TRBV4-3|-|-
CASSQDATDSYEQYF
TGCGCCAGCAGCCAAGATGCGACTGACTCCTACGAGCAGTACTTC
>TRBJ2-6|15|TRBV5-1|-|-
CASSLSPGPPNVLTF
TGCGCCAGCAGCTTGTCGCCAGGTCCTCCCAACGTCCTGACTTTC
>TRBJ1-2|15|TRBV28|-|TRBD1
CASSRWTGLGYGYTF
TGTGCCAGCAGCCGCTGGACAGGGCTTGGATATGGCTACACCTTC
>TRBJ2-1|17|TRBV5-4|-|TRBD2
CASSLDSGGRAYNEQFF
TGTGCCAGCAGCTTGGACTCGGGCGGGAGAGCCTACAATGAGCAGTTCTTC
>TRBJ1-4|15|TRBV30|-|-
CAWSRYRRINEKLFF
TGTGCCTGGAGTCGATACAGGAGGATCAATGAAAAACTGTTTTTT
>TRBJ2-5|12|TRBV2|-|-
CASTMSQETQYF
TGTGCCAGCACTATGTCCCAAGAGACCCAGTACTTC
>TRBJ1-6|15|TRBV27|-|-
CASSLKGPYNSPLHF
TGTGCCAGCAGTTTAAAGGGGCCCTATAATTCACCCCTCCACTTT
>TRBJ1-4|15|TRBV6-5|-|-
CASSYSFSGNEKLFF
TGTGCCAGCAGTTACTCGTTTTCCGGGAATGAAAAACTGTTTTTT
>TRBJ2-1|15|TRBV18|-|TRBD1
CASSPFGTGDNEQFF
TGTGCCAGCTCACCATTCGGGACAGGAGACAATGAGCAGTTCTTC